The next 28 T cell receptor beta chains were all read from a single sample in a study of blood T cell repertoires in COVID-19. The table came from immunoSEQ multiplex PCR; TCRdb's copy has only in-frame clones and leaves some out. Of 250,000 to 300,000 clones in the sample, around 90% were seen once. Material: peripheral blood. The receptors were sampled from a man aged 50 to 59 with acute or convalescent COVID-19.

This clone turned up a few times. The CDR3 coding sequence is TGTGCCATCAGTGGGGGGCAACTCCCGTGGCAGGGACGGACCGGGGAGCTGTTTTTT. Its translation: CAISGGQLPWQGRTGELFF. The chain uses TRBV10-3 and TRBJ2-2; possible D gene TRBD1, 6 bases. The CDR3 sequence is 19 residues long. V was shortened by 4 bases and J by 5 bases, with 26 bases between the two germline ends. Germline CDR1 and CDR2: ENHRY and SYGVKD.

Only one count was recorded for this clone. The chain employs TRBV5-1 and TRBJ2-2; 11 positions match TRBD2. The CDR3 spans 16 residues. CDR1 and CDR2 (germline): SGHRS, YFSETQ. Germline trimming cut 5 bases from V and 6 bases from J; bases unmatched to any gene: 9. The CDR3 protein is CASSSLAGGNAGELFF. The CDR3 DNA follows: TGCGCCAGCAGTTCTCTAGCGGGGGGAAACGCCGGGGAGCTGTTTTTT.

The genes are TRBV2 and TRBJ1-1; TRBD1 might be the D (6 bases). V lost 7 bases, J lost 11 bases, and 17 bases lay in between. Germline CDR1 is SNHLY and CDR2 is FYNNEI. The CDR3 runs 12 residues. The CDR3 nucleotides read TGTGCCAGCAACCTCATACAGGGTATGGCTTTCTTT. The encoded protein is CASNLIQGMAFF.

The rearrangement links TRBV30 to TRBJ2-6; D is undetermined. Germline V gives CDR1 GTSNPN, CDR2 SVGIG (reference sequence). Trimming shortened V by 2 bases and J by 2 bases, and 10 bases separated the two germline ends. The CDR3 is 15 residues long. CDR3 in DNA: TGTGCCTGGAGTCGAACAGAAACTGGGGCCAACGTCCTGACTTTC. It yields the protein CAWSRTETGANVLTF.

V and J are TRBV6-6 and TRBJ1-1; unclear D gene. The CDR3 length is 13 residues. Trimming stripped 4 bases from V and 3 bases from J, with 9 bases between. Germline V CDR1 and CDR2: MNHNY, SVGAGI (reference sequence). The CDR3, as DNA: TGTGCCAGCAGTTCCCTAGAAGACACTGAAGCTTTCTTT. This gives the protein CASSSLEDTEAFF.

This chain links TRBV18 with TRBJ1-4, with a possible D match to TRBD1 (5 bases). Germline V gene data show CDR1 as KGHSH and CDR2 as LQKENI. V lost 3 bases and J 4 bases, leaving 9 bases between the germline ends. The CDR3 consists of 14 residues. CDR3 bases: TGTGCCAGCTCACCCCCGGGGGATAATGAAAAACTGTTTTTT. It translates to CASSPPGDNEKLFF.

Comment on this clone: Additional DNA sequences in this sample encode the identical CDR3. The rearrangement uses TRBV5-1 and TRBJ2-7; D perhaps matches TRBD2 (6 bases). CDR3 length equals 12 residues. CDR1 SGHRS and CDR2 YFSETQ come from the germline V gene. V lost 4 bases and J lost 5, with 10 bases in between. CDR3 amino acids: CASSPPGDEQYF. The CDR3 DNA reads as TGCGCCAGCAGCCCGCCGGGGGACGAGCAGTACTTC.

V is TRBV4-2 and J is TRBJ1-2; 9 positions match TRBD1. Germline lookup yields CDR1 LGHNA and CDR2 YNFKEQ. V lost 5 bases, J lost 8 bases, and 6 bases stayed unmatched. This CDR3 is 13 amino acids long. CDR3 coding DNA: TGTGCCAGCAGCTCGGGACAGGGAGAAGGCTACACCTTC. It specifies CASSSGQGEGYTF.

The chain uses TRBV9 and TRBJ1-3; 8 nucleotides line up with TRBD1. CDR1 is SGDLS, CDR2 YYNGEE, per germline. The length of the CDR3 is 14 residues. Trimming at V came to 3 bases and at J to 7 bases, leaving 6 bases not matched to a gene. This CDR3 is CASSAGQGGNTIYF. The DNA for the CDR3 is TGTGCCAGCAGCGCAGGACAGGGAGGGAACACCATATATTTT.

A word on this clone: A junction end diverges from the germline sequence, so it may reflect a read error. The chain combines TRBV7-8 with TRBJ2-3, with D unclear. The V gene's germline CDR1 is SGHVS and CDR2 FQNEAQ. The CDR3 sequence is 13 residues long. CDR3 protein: CASGLGQADTQYF. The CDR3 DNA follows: TGTGCCAGCGGCTTGGGTCAGGCAGATACGCAGTATTTT.

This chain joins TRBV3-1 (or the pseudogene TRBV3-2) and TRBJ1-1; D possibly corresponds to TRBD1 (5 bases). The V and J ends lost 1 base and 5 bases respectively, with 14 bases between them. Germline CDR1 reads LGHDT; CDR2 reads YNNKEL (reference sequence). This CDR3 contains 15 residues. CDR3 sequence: CASSQVWARGTEAFF. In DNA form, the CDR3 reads TGTGCCAGCAGCCAAGTTTGGGCCCGGGGGACTGAAGCTTTCTTT.

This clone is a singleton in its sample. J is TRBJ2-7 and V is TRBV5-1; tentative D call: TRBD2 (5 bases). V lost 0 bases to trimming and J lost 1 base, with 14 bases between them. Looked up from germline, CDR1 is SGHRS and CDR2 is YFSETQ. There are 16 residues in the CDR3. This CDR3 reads CASSLATGKGSYEQYF. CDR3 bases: TGCGCCAGCAGCTTGGCCACGGGGAAAGGGTCCTACGAGCAGTACTTC.

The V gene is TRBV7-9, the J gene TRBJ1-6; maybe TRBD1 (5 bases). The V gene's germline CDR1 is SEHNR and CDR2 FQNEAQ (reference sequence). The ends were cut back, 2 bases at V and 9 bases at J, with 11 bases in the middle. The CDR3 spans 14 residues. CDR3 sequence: CASSLQGVGSPLHF. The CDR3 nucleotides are TGTGCCAGCAGCTTACAGGGTGTGGGTTCACCCCTCCACTTT. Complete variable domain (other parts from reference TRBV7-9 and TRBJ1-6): DTGVSQNPRHKITKRGQNVTFRCDPISEHNRLYWYRQTLGQGPEFLTYFQNEAQLEKSRLLSDRFSAERPKGSFSTLEIQRTEQGDSAMYLCASSLQGVGSPLHFGNGTRLTVT.

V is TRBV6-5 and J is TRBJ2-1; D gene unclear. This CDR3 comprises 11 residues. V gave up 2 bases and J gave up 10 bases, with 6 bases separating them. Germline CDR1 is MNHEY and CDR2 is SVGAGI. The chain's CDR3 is CASSYLEEQFF. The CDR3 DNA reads TGTGCCAGCAGTTACCTGGAGGAGCAGTTCTTC.

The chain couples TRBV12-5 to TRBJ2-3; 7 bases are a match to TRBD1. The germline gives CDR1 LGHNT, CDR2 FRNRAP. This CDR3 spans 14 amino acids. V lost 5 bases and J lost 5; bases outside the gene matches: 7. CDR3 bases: TGTGCTAGTGGTCCAGACAGGGCCGGAGATACGCAGTATTTT. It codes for CASGPDRAGDTQYF.

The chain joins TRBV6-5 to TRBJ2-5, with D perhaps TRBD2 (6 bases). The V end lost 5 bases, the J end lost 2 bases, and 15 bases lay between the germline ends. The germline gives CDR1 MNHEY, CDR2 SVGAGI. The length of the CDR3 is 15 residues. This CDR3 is CASSQSGGAQETQYF. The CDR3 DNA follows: TGTGCCAGCAGTCAGTCCGGCGGGGCTCAAGAGACCCAGTACTTC.

The CDR3: CATRDRWVDEQFF. CDR3 nucleotides: TGTGCCACGCGGGACAGGTGGGTCGATGAGCAGTTCTTC. The rearrangement joins TRBV24-1 to TRBJ2-1; 8 bases line up with TRBD1. Trimming took 10 bases from V and 8 from J; bases not matched to a gene: 9. The CDR3 runs to 13 residues. CDR1 is KGHDR, CDR2 SFDVKD, per germline.

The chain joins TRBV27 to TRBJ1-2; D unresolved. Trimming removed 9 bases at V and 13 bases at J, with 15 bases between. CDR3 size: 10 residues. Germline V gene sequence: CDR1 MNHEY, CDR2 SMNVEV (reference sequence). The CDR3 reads CASGIGERTF. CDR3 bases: TGTGCCAGTGGGATCGGGGAACGCACCTTC.

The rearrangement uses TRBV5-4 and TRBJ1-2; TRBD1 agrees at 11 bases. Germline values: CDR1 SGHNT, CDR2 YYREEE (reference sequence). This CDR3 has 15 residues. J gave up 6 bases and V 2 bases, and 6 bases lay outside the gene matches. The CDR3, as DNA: TGTGCCAGCAGCTTTGGACAGGGGGCGGGAGATGGCTACACCTTC. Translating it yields CASSFGQGAGDGYTF.

CDR3: CASSPMAVDYGYTF. In nucleotides, the CDR3 is TGTGCCAGCAGCCCCATGGCAGTTGACTATGGCTACACCTTC. This chain connects TRBV7-9 to TRBJ1-2; no definite D call. V lost 5 bases, J lost 3 bases, and 13 bases lay in between. CDR1 is SEHNR and CDR2 is FQNEAQ in the germline V gene (reference sequence). This CDR3 spans 14 amino acids. The full variable domain, completed using reference TRBV7-9 and TRBJ1-2, is DTGVSQNPRHKITKRGQNVTFRCDPISEHNRLYWYRQTLGQGPEFLTYFQNEAQLEKSRLLSDRFSAERPKGSFSTLEIQRTEQGDSAMYLCASSPMAVDYGYTFGSGTRLTVV.

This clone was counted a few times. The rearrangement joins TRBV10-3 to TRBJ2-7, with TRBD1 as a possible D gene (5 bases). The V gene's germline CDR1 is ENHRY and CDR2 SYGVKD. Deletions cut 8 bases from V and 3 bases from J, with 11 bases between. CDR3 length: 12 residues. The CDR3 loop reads CAIGSRDYEQYF. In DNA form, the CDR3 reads TGTGCCATCGGTTCCAGGGACTACGAGCAGTACTTC.

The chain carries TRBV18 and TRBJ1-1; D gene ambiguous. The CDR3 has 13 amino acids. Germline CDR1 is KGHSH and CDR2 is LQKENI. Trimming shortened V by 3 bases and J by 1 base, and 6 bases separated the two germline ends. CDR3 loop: CASSPLENTEAFF. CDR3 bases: TGTGCCAGCTCACCCCTAGAGAACACTGAAGCTTTCTTT.

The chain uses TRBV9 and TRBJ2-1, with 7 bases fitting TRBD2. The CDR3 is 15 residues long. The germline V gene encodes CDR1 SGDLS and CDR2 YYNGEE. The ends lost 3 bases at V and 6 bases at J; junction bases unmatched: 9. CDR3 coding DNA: TGTGCCAGCAGCGCCCAAAGCGGGGTAGGCAATGAGCAGTTCTTC. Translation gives CASSAQSGVGNEQFF.

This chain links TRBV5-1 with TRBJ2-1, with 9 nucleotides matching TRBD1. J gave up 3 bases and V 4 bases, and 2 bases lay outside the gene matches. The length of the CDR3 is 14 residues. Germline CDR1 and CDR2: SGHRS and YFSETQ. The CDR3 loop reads CASSRDRDYNEQFF. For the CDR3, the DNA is TGCGCCAGCAGCCGGGACAGGGACTACAATGAGCAGTTCTTC.

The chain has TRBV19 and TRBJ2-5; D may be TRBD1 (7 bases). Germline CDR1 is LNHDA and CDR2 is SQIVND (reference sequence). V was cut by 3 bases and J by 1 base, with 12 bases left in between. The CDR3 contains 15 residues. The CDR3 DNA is TGTGCCAGTAGTATCGGAGGGACAGTCCAAGAGACCCAGTACTTC. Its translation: CASSIGGTVQETQYF.

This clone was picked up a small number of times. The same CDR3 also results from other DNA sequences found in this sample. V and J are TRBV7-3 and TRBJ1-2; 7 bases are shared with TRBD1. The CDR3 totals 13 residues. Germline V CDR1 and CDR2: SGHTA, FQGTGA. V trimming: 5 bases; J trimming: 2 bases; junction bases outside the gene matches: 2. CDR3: CASSPDRNYGYTF. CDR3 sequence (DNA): TGTGCCAGCAGCCCGGACAGGAACTATGGCTACACCTTC.

This chain's CDR3 is CASVQPAYEQYF. The CDR3 DNA reads TGTGCCAGCGTACAGCCTGCCTACGAGCAGTACTTC. The chain recombines TRBV2 with TRBJ2-7; D not resolved. This CDR3 contains 12 residues. Trimming shortened V by 8 bases and J by 2 bases, and 10 bases separated the two germline ends. Germline V gene data show CDR1 as SNHLY and CDR2 as FYNNEI.

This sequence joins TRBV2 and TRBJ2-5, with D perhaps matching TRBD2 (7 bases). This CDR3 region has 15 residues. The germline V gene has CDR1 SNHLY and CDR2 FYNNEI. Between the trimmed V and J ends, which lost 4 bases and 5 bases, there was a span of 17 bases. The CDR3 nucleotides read TGTGCCAGCAGTGCCTTCGCGGGGGCGGACGAGACCCAGTACTTC. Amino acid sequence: CASSAFAGADETQYF.